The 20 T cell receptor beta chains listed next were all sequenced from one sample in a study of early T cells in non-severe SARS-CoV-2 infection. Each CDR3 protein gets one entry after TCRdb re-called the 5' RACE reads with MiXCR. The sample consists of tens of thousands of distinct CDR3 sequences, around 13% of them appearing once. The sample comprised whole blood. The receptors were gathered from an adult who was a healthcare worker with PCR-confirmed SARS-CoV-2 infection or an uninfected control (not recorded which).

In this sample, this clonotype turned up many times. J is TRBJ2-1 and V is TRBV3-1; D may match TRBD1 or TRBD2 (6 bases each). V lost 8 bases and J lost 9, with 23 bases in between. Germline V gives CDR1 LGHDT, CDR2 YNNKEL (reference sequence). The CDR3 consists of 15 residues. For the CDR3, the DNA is TGTGCCAGCCAAGAAAGAGGGGGGCCAACGGGTGAGCAGTTCTTC. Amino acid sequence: CASQERGGPTGEQFF.

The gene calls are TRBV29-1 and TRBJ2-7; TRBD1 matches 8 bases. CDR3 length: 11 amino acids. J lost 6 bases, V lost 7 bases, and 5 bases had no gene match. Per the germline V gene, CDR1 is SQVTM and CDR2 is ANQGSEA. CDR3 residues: CSASRGREQYF. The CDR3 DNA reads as TGCAGCGCAAGCAGGGGGCGCGAGCAGTACTTC.

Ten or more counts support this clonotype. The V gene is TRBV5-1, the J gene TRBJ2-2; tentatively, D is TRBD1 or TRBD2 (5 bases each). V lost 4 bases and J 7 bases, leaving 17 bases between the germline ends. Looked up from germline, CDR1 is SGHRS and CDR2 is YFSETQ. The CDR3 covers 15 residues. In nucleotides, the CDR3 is TGCGCCAGCAGCCCACTAGGACAATTGGACGGGGAGCTGTTTTTT. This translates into CASSPLGQLDGELFF.

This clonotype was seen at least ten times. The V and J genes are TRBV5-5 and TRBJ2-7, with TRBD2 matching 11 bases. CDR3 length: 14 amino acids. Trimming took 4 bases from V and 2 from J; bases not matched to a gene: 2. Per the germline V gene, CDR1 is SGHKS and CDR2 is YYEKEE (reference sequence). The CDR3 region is CASSALAGAYEQYF. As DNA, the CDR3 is TGTGCCAGCAGCGCACTAGCGGGGGCCTACGAGCAGTACTTC. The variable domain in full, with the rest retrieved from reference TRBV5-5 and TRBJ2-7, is DAGVTQSPTHLIKTRGQQVTLRCSPISGHKSVSWYQQVLGQGPQFIFQYYEKEERGRGNFPDRFSARQFPNYSSELNVNALLLGDSALYLCASSALAGAYEQYFGPGTRLTVT.

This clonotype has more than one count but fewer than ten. In DNA, the CDR3 is TGTGCCAACTACCGACAGGGTAAAGGAAACACCATATATTTT. This translates into CANYRQGKGNTIYF. The genes are TRBV12-3 or TRBV12-4 and TRBJ1-3, with 7 positions matching TRBD1. The CDR3 is made up of 14 amino acids. The ends lost 10 bases at V and 4 bases at J; junction bases unmatched: 10.

The CDR3 DNA reads as TGTGCCAGCAGCGGACACAGTCCCGGGACAGGGGAGACCCAGTACTTC. Protein sequence: CASSGHSPGTGETQYF. The chain carries TRBV9 and TRBJ2-5; 9 bases align to TRBD1. Unmatched junction bases numbered 11, after V lost 3 bases and J lost 5 bases. The CDR3 totals 16 residues. Germline CDR1 reads SGDLS; CDR2 reads YYNGEE. The complete variable domain, with remaining parts taken from reference TRBV9 and TRBJ2-5, reads DSGVTQTPKHLITATGQRVTLRCSPRSGDLSVYWYQQSLDQGLQFLIQYYNGEERAKGNILERFSAQQFPDLHSELNLSSLELGDSALYFCASSGHSPGTGETQYFGPGTRLLVL.

As DNA, the CDR3 is TGTGCCAGCAGCCCCCCTTCTAGCGGGGGGGCAAATGAGCAGTTCTTC. It encodes CASSPPSSGGANEQFF. V is TRBV7-9 and J is TRBJ2-1; 12 bases align to TRBD2. V shed 5 bases, J shed 7 bases, and the junction held 9 bases outside the gene matches. The CDR3 spans 16 residues. Per germline, CDR1 SEHNR and CDR2 FQNEAQ (reference sequence).

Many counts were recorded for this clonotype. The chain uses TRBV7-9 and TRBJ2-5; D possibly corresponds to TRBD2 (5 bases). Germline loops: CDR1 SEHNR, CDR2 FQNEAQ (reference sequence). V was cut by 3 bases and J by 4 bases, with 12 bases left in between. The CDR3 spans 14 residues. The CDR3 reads CASSFMAEVETQYF. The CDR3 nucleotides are TGTGCCAGCAGCTTTATGGCGGAGGTAGAGACCCAGTACTTC.

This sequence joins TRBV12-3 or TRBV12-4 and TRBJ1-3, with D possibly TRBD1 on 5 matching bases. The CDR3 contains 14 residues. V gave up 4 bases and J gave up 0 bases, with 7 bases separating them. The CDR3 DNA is TGTGCCAGCAGTTCGGGGGTCTCTGGAAACACCATATATTTT. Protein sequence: CASSSGVSGNTIYF.

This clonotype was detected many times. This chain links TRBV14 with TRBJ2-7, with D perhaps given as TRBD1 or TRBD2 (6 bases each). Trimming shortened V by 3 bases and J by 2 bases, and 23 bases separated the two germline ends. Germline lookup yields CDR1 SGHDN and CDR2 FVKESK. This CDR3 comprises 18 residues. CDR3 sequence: CASSQRGALKGAPYEQYF. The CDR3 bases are TGTGCCAGCAGCCAGAGGGGGGCCTTAAAAGGGGCCCCCTACGAGCAGTACTTC.

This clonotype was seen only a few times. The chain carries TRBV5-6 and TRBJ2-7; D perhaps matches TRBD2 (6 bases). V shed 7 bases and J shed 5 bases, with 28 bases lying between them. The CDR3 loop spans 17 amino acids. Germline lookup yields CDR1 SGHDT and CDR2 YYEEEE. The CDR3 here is CASGARTSMRGRNEQYF. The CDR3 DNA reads TGTGCCAGCGGCGCGCGGACAAGTATGCGGGGAAGGAACGAGCAGTACTTC. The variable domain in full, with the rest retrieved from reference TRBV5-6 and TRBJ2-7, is DAGVTQSPTHLIKTRGQQVTLRCSPKSGHDTVSWYQQALGQGPQFIFQYYEEEERQRGNFPDRFSGHQFPNYSSELNVNALLLGDSALYLCASGARTSMRGRNEQYFGPGTRLTVT.

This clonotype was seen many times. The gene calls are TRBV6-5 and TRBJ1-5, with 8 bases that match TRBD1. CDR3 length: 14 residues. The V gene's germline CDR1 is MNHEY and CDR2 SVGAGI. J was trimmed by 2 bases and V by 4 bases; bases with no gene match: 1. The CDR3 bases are TGTGCCAGCAGTTCGACAGGGGGCAATCAGCCCCAGCATTTT. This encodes CASSSTGGNQPQHF.

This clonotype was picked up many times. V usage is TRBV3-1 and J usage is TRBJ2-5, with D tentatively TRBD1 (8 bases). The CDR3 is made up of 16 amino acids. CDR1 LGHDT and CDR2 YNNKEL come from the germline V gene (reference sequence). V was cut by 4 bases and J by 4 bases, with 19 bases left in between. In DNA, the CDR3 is TGTGCCAGCAGCCTCCAGGGGGGGACAGGTCGAGAGACCCAGTACTTC. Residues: CASSLQGGTGRETQYF.

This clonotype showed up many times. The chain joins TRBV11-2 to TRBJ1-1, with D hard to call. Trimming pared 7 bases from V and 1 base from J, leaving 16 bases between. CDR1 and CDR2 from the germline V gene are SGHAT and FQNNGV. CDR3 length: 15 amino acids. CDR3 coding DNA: TGTGCCAGCACCAACCATGGCGGAGCGAACACTGAAGCTTTCTTT. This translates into CASTNHGGANTEAFF.

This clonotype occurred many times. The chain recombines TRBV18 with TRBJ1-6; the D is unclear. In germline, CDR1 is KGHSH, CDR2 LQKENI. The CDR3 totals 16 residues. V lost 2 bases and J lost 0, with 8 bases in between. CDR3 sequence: CASSPVGSSYNSPLHF. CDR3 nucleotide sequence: TGTGCCAGCTCACCAGTGGGGAGCTCCTATAATTCACCCCTCCACTTT.

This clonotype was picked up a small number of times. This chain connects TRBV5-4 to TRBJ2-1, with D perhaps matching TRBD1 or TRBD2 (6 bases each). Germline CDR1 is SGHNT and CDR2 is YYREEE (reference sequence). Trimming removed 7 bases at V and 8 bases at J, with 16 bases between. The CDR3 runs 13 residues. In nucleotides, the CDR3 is TGTGCCAGCTTATTGAACGGGGGCGATGAGCAGTTCTTC. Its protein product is CASLLNGGDEQFF.

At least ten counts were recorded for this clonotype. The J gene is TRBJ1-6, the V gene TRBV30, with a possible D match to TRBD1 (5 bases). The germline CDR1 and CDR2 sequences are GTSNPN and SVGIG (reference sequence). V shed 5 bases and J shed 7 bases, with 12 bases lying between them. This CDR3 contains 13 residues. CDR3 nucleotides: TGTGCCTGGGCCAGGGCGGGGAATTCACCCCTCCACTTT. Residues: CAWARAGNSPLHF.

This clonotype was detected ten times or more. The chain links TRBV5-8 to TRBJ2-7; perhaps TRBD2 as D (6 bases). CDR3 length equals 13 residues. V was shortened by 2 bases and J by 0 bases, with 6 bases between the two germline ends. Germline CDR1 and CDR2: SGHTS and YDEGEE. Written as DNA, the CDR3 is TGTGCCAGCAGCTTCGGGGGCTCCTACGAGCAGTACTTC. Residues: CASSFGGSYEQYF.

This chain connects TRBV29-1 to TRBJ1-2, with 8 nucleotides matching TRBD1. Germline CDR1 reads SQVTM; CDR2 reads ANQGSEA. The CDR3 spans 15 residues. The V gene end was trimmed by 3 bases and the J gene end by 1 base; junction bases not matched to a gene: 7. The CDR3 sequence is CSVDFGRGLNYGYTF. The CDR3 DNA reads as TGCAGCGTTGACTTTGGCAGGGGGCTTAACTATGGCTACACCTTC. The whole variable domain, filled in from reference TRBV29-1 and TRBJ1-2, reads SAVISQKPSRDICQRGTSLTIQCQVDSQVTMMFWYRQQPGQSLTLIATANQGSEATYESGFVIDKFPISRPNLTFSTLTVSNMSPEDSSIYLCSVDFGRGLNYGYTFGSGTRLTVV.

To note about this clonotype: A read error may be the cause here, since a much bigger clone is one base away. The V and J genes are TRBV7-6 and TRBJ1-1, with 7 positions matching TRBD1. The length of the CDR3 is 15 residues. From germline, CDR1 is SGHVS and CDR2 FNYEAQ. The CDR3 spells CVSSLFDRERAEAFF. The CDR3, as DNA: TGTGTCAGCAGCCTCTTTGACAGGGAGCGAGCTGAAGCTTTCTTT.